This T cell receptor beta chain was recorded in a study of blood T cell repertoires in COVID-19. Overall study context: From T cells, B-cell-depleted T cells, or PBMCs came the material, which was cDNA or gDNA.

In the original processing: Counts of nucleated cells, estimated from reference gene primer amplification, were obtained. Sequenced by immunoSEQ multiplex PCR; TCRdb stores in-frame clones only, minus some. V and J calls and clone size are copied from that table; D and trimming were computed from the DNA. In the table there are approximately 470,000 clones, 87% of which are singletons. The V and J ends lost 3 bases and 4 bases respectively, with 18 bases between them. Germline V lookup: CDR1 KGHSH, CDR2 LQKENI. This CDR3 contains 17 residues. Residents of under 25 US areas, aged roughly 18 to 89 years, made up the participants.

The TCR comes from a woman aged 18-35 years who had recovered from COVID-19. The chain couples TRBV18 to TRBJ2-2; tentatively, D is TRBD2 (6 bases). The specimen was PBMCs or T cells enriched from blood (not recorded which). The CDR3 nucleotides read TGTGCCAGCTCACCGCGGGACTCCGGAGAGGGCACCGGGGAGCTGTTTTTT. Its protein product is CASSPRDSGEGTGELFF. The full variable domain, with the rest looked up from reference TRBV18 and TRBJ2-2, is NAGVMQNPRHLVRRRGQEARLRCSPMKGHSHVYWYRQLPEEGLKFMVYLQKENIIDESGMPKERFSAEFPKEGPSILRIQQVVRGDSAAYFCASSPRDSGEGTGELFFGEGSRLTVL.